This TCR beta chain was sequenced for a study of T cells in localized non-small cell lung cancer. As to this clone: Its matching antigen is unknown.

This table comes from immunoSEQ multiplex PCR, and its TCRdb copy is limited to in-frame clones, with some not included. The table shows roughly 3,600 clones, with less than 25% occurring only once. Trimming removed 1 base at V and 3 bases at J, with 13 bases between. This CDR3 has 16 residues. In germline, CDR1 is SGHRS, CDR2 YFSETQ. General study findings and limits: Those with higher blood T cell density had longer overall survival. A median of around 60 clones ranked among the top 100 in tumor appeared in adjacent lung. Tumor trailed uninvolved adjacent lung in T cell clonality, which peaked there. Heterogeneity cannot be ruled out, as sequencing used one tumor region only.

The sample here was lung tumor tissue, taken before any cancer treatment. V gene TRBV5-1 combines with J gene TRBJ1-4, with D tentatively TRBD1 (6 bases). This TCR was sampled from a man aged 18-55 years with stage II lung adenocarcinoma. CDR3 protein: CASSLRGTTSNEKLFF. In DNA, the CDR3 is TGCGCCAGCAGCTTGAGGGGGACCACCTCTAATGAAAAACTGTTTTTT.